This T cell receptor (beta chain) derives from a study of T cells in Graves' hyperthyroidism and ophthalmopathy. Amplification of TCR beta CDR3 regions was performed using RNA transcripts as template. Primed by the HTBI set, a first-round RT-PCR was run on the TCR CDR3. TCRdb re-called the multiplex PCR reads with MiXCR, one entry per CDR3 protein. The sample comprises 340,000 or so distinct CDR3 sequences, approximately 17% of which are singletons, and approximately 33% rests with the top ten. Graves' hyperthyroidism was deemed stable given no ophthalmopathy progression within 18 months. Diagnoses rested on clinical symptoms, serum thyroxine and TRAb, thyroid ultrasound and orbital computed tomography. This CDR3 contains 13 residues. Germline V gives CDR1 MGHRA, CDR2 YSYEKL. Trimming took off 0 bases at V and 4 bases at J, with 5 bases between the two ends.

The chain has TRBV4-1 and TRBJ2-3; unclear D gene. Input material: blood. This TCR derives from a man aged 30 to 45 with Graves' hyperthyroidism. The CDR3 nucleotides read TGCGCCAGCAGCCAAGAGCGATCAGATACGCAGTATTTT. Its translation is CASSQERSDTQYF.